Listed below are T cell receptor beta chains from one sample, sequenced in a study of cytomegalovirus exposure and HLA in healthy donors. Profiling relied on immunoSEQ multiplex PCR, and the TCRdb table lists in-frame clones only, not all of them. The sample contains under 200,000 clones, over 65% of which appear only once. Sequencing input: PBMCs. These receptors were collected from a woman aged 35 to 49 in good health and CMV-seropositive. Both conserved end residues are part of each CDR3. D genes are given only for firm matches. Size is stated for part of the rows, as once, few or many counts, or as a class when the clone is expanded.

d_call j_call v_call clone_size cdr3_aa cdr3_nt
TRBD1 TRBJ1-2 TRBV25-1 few CASYTGGDGYTF TGTGCCAGCTATACAGGGGGAGATGGCTACACCTTC
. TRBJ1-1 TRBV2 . CASSPLGVNTEAFF TGTGCCAGCAGTCCACTCGGGGTGAACACTGAAGCTTTCTTT
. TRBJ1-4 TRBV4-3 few CASSQDLQGIANEKLFF TGCGCCAGCAGCCAAGACTTACAGGGAATTGCTAATGAAAAACTGTTTTTT
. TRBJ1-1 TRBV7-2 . CASSSQRVQGEAFF TGTGCCAGCAGCTCTCAGCGGGTACAAGGCGAAGCTTTCTTT
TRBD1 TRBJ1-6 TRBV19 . CASRTGTDPNSPLHF TGTGCCAGTAGAACCGGGACAGACCCTAATTCACCCCTCCACTTT
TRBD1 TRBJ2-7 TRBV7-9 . CASSVTGAYEQYF TGTGCCAGCAGCGTAACAGGGGCCTACGAGCAGTACTTC
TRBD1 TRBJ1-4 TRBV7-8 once CASSLVGQGARWNEKLFF TGTGCCAGCAGCTTAGTGGGACAGGGGGCTCGGTGGAATGAAAAACTGTTTTTT
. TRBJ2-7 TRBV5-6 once CASSLGWDGGAYEQYF TGTGCCAGCAGCTTGGGCTGGGACGGCGGGGCCTACGAGCAGTACTTC
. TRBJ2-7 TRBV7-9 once CASSLPDRPNEQYF TGTGCCAGCAGCCTTCCGGACAGACCCAACGAGCAGTACTTC
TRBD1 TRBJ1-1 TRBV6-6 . CASSTQGALQAFF TGTGCCAGCAGTACACAGGGGGCACTGCAAGCTTTCTTT
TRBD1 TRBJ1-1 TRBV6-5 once CASRRTGTEAFF TGTGCCAGCAGAAGGACAGGGACTGAAGCTTTCTTT
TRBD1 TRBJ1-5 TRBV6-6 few CASRQGAVGQPQHF TGTGCCAGCAGGCAGGGGGCGGTCGGGCAGCCCCAGCATTTT
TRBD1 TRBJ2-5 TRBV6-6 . CASTTRTGGETQYF TGTGCCAGCACCACTAGGACAGGGGGGGAGACCCAGTACTTC
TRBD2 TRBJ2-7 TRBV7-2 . CASSLLSGVSYEQYF TGTGCCAGCAGCCTACTTAGCGGGGTCTCCTACGAGCAGTACTTC
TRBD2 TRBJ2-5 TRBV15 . CATSRDGLADYRETQYF TGTGCCACCAGCAGAGATGGGCTAGCGGACTACCGGGAGACCCAGTACTTC
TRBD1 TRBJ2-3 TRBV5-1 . CASSAGTGSTDTQYF TGCGCCAGCAGCGCCGGGACAGGGTCCACAGATACGCAGTATTTT
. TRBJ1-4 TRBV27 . CASSSRQVGEKLFF TGTGCCAGCAGTTCCAGACAGGTCGGCGAAAAACTGTTTTTT
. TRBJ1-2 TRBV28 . CASSTVNYGYTF TGTGCCAGCTCAACGGTAAACTATGGCTACACCTTC
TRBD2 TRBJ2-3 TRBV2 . CASSLAGTSGTDTQYF TGTGCCAGCAGTCTAGCCGGGACTAGCGGCACAGATACGCAGTATTTT
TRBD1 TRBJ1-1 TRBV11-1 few CASSWDRNTEAFF TGTGCCAGCAGCTGGGACAGGAACACTGAAGCTTTCTTT
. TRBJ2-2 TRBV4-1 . CASSHPGLNTGELFF TGCGCCAGCAGCCACCCGGGACTGAACACCGGGGAGCTGTTTTTT
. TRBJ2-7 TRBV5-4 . CASSPPGTRNEQYF TGTGCCAGCAGCCCGCCCGGGACAAGGAACGAGCAGTACTTC
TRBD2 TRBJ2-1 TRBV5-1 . CASSPGLAGGPGSYNEQFF TGCGCCAGCAGCCCGGGACTAGCGGGAGGGCCTGGTTCCTACAATGAGCAGTTCTTC
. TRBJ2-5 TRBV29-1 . CSVEDDRGVETQYF TGCAGCGTTGAAGATGATCGAGGAGTGGAGACCCAGTACTTC
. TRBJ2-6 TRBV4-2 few CASSQGRFGTPRANVLTF TGTGCCAGCAGCCAAGGCCGGTTCGGGACTCCTAGGGCCAACGTCCTGACTTTC
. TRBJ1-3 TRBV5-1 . CASSPEGSGNTIYF TGCGCCAGCAGCCCCGAGGGATCTGGAAACACCATATATTTT
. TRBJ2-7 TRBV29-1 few CSVEDSRGANEQYF TGCAGCGTTGAAGATAGTCGGGGGGCCAACGAGCAGTACTTC
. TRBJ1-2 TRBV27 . CASSPQVIGGYTF TGTGCCAGCAGTCCCCAGGTAATCGGAGGCTACACCTTC
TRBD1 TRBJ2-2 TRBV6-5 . CASSRGQGGTGELFF TGTGCCAGCAGTCGGGGACAGGGTGGGACCGGGGAGCTGTTTTTT
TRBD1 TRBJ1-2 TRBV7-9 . CASARGGTGPYGYTF TGTGCCAGCGCTCGGGGCGGGACAGGGCCCTATGGCTACACCTTC
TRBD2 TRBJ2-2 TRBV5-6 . CASSFGLAENTGELFF TGTGCCAGCAGCTTCGGTCTAGCGGAGAACACCGGGGAGCTGTTTTTT
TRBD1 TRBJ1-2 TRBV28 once CASSSPGTGGYGYTF TGTGCCAGCAGTTCACCTGGGACAGGGGGTTATGGCTACACCTTC
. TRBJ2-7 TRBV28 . CASIQGLDSYEQYF TGTGCCAGCATCCAAGGTCTAGACTCCTACGAGCAGTACTTC
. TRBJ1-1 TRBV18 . CASSPPPGVNTEAFF TGTGCCAGCTCACCACCCCCAGGGGTGAACACTGAAGCTTTCTTT
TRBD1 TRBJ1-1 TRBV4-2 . CASSQDLRGPTEAFF TGTGCCAGCAGCCAAGATCTAAGGGGGCCTACTGAAGCTTTCTTT